This TCR beta chain is from a study of shared clonotypes between healthy human individuals. General study results and limits: Larger estimated richness was generally recorded for naive subsets relative to memory subsets.

The naive CD8 fraction comprised CD45RO-negative cells positively selected for CCR7 and excluded terminally differentiated effector memory CD45RA+ cells. There were only Caucasian adults among the donors, and all lived in Nashville, Tennessee. As for this clone: The target antigen is unknown.

Germline loops: CDR1 MNHEY, CDR2 SMNVEV (reference sequence). The trim removed 5 bases at V and 4 bases at J, leaving 8 bases unmatched. This CDR3 spans 14 amino acids. The repertoire was sequenced with immunoSEQ multiplex PCR; TCRdb's copy has only in-frame clones and lacks some. In the table there are approximately 2,000,000 clones, roughly 93% of which are singletons. This chain uses TRBV27 with TRBJ2-7, with TRBD1 matching over 7 bases. The sequenced sample was naive CD8+ T cells from PBMCs. The receptor comes from a man aged 18 to 35 in good health. Some clones in this sample may be carry-over from other donors' samples. CDR3 amino acids: CASSARDSQYEQYF. The CDR3 coding sequence is TGTGCCAGCAGTGCCCGGGACAGCCAGTACGAGCAGTACTTC.